The next 3 T cell receptor beta chains were all read from a single sample in a study of T cells in localized non-small cell lung cancer (dated by TCRdb to the early 2020s). The method was the immunoSEQ multiplex PCR assay. TCRdb's version of the immuneACCESS table is confined to in-frame rearrangements and falls short of the full clone set. An unresolved V gene accounts for under half of the shortfall where checked; the remainder is of unknown origin. This sample holds about 2,300 clones; around 27% were observed only once. The leading ten clones occupy roughly 15% of the sample. The sample consisted of lung tumor tissue, taken before any cancer treatment. Source of these receptors: a female donor aged 60 or older with stage I lung adenocarcinoma.

The chain joins TRBV19 to TRBJ1-5; no clear D gene. V lost 4 bases, J lost 2 bases, and 12 bases lay in between. In germline, CDR1 is LNHDA, CDR2 SQIVND (reference sequence). The length of the CDR3 is 15 residues. The CDR3 loop is CASSTLGFGNQPQHF. In DNA, the CDR3 is TGTGCCAGTAGTACCCTAGGGTTTGGCAATCAGCCCCAGCATTTT. Drawing the rest from reference TRBV19 and TRBJ1-5, the complete variable domain is DGGITQSPKYLFRKEGQNVTLSCEQNLNHDAMYWYRQDPGQGLRLIYYSQIVNDFQKGDIAEGYSVSREKKESFPLTVTSAQKNPTAFYLCASSTLGFGNQPQHFGDGTRLSIL.

The chain is built from TRBV6-8 and TRBJ2-7; perhaps TRBD1 as D (5 bases). The germline gives CDR1 MNHGY, CDR2 SAAAGT. The V and J ends lost 5 bases and 6 bases respectively, with 17 bases between them. The length of the CDR3 is 14 residues. In DNA, the CDR3 is TGTGCCAGCAGTACCCAGAAAGGGGTTCTCGAGCAGTACTTC. This translates into CASSTQKGVLEQYF.

In its sample, this clone was seen a few times. V is TRBV29-1 and J is TRBJ2-2; 8 bases agree with TRBD1. This CDR3 has 15 residues. Germline V gene lookup returns CDR1 SQVTM and CDR2 ANQGSEA. V shed 4 bases and J 3 bases; nucleotides not matched to a gene: 7. The CDR3 nucleotides are TGCAGCGTTGGAGGACAGGGCGGGGACACCGGGGAGCTGTTTTTT. This codes for CSVGGQGGDTGELFF.